Listed here are 16 T cell receptor beta chains from one sample, sequenced in a study of human T cells and chemical hapten exposure. Time point reported: patch test 3, about 24 weeks after DPC sensitization. This sample's treatment: therapeutic diphenylcyclopropenone sensitization with weekly scalp DPC. MiXCR, applied by TCRdb to the RACE reads, yields one record per CDR3 protein. In the table there are about 82,000 distinct CDR3 sequences, around 13% of which are singletons. The sequences come from whole blood, collected in connection with sensitization to the hapten diphenylcyclopropenone (DPC). The receptors here all came from a woman aged 45 to 65 with alopecia areata. Some clones in this sample may be carry-over from other donors' samples.

The V and J genes are TRBV6-6 and TRBJ2-1; 7 positions agree with TRBD1. The CDR3 has 15 residues. The trim removed 7 bases at V and 0 bases at J, leaving 6 bases unmatched. CDR1 is MNHNY and CDR2 is SVGAGI in the germline V gene (reference sequence). CDR3 protein: CASTSDRYSYNEQFF. In DNA, the CDR3 is TGTGCCAGCACCTCGGACAGGTACTCCTACAATGAGCAGTTCTTC.

This clonotype was observed a handful of times. The chain is built from TRBV6-1 and TRBJ1-1, with 8 nucleotides matching TRBD1. The CDR3 runs 17 residues. In germline, CDR1 is MNHNS, CDR2 SASEGT. V was pared by 6 bases and J by 0 bases, with 12 bases of the junction left unmatched. Written as DNA, the CDR3 is TGTGCCAGCAGGCTATACGGGACAGGCCTAATGAACACTGAAGCTTTCTTT. Amino acid sequence: CASRLYGTGLMNTEAFF.

CDR3 nucleotides: TGTGCCAGCAGCTCAGAATACAATGAGCAGTTCTTC. Amino acids: CASSSEYNEQFF. The chain couples TRBV11-2 to TRBJ2-1; D gene ambiguous. CDR3 size: 12 residues. The germline CDR1 and CDR2 sequences are SGHAT and FQNNGV. Trimming removed 4 bases from V and 4 bases from J, with 5 bases in between.

This clonotype was detected a few times. The chain links TRBV9 to TRBJ2-1, with a weak D call TRBD2 (5 bases). V was clipped by 0 bases and J by 12 bases, with 13 bases between them. Per germline, CDR1 SGDLS and CDR2 YYNGEE. The CDR3 runs to 13 residues. In nucleotides, the CDR3 is TGTGCCAGCAGCGTAGCTACCGCTGCGGGGCAGTTCTTC. Encoded protein: CASSVATAAGQFF.

This chain uses TRBV21-1 with TRBJ2-7; the table's D call of TRBD2 was not tested on the DNA. TRBV21-1 is a known pseudogene. The CDR3 has 12 residues. The CDR3 here is CASSKDWREQYF. Written as DNA, the CDR3 is TGTGCCAGCAGCAAAGATTGGAGGGAGCAGTACTTC.

The sample holds a few counts of this clonotype. The chain uses TRBV30 and TRBJ1-1, with D uncertain. Looked up from germline, CDR1 is GTSNPN and CDR2 is SVGIG (reference sequence). V was clipped by 1 base and J by 4 bases, with 10 bases between them. This CDR3 spans 13 amino acids. CDR3 in amino acids: CAWSALGITEAFF. The CDR3 DNA reads TGTGCCTGGAGTGCGCTCGGGATCACTGAAGCTTTCTTT.

V is TRBV7-9 and J is TRBJ1-4; TRBD1 matches at 8 bases. V lost 5 bases, J lost 8 bases, and 7 bases stayed unmatched. Per germline, CDR1 SEHNR and CDR2 FQNEAQ (reference sequence). The CDR3 runs 14 residues. CDR3 amino acids: CASSRRDRSEKLFF. Here the CDR3 DNA reads TGTGCCAGCAGCCGCCGGGACAGGTCCGAAAAACTGTTTTTT.

CDR3 sequence reads: CATSSTAPGYTF. Written as DNA, the CDR3 is TGTGCCACCAGCAGCACCGCGCCTGGCTACACCTTC. V is TRBV15 and J is TRBJ1-2, with no clear D. Trimming removed 3 bases at V and 7 bases at J, with 9 bases between. Germline values: CDR1 LNHNV, CDR2 YYDKDF (reference sequence). The CDR3 runs to 12 residues.

This chain uses TRBV7-6 with TRBJ2-1; 11 bases fit TRBD2. The CDR3 is 16 residues long. CDR1 and CDR2 (germline): SGHVS, FNYEAQ. With V trimmed by 5 bases and J by 5 bases, 8 bases remained unmatched. The CDR3 coding sequence is TGTGCCAGCAGCCTAAGGGGGACTAGCGGACACAATGAGCAGTTCTTC. Its translation: CASSLRGTSGHNEQFF. The full variable domain, in which reference TRBV7-6 and TRBJ2-1 provide the parts outside the CDR3, is GAGVSQSPRYKVTKRGQDVALRCDPISGHVSLYWYRQALGQGPEFLTYFNYEAQQDKSGLPNDRFSAERPEGSISTLTIQRTEQRDSAMYRCASSLRGTSGHNEQFFGPGTRLTVL.

This clonotype appeared many times. This chain links TRBV6-5 with TRBJ1-1; D is possibly TRBD1 (5 bases). With 6 bases removed from V and 7 bases from J, the gap between germline ends came to 27 bases. From germline, CDR1 is MNHEY and CDR2 SVGAGI. This CDR3 comprises 17 residues. The CDR3 DNA reads TGTGCCAGCAGCTTCACCCGAGGGGCAACGCAACGTGATGAAGCTTTCTTT. This sequence encodes CASSFTRGATQRDEAFF.

This clonotype was found a few times. CDR3 sequence: CASSLTDRGGYGYTF. CDR3 sequence (DNA): TGCGCCAGCAGCTTGACGGACAGGGGAGGATATGGCTACACCTTC. This sequence joins TRBV5-1 and TRBJ1-2; 9 nucleotides agree with TRBD1. The germline gives CDR1 SGHRS, CDR2 YFSETQ. This CDR3 has 15 residues. Trimming at V came to 1 base and at J to 5 bases, leaving 6 bases not matched to a gene.

This clonotype appeared many times. The genes are TRBV3-1 and TRBJ2-1; possibly TRBD1 for D (6 bases). The CDR3 runs to 13 residues. CDR1 is LGHDT and CDR2 is YNNKEL in the germline V gene (reference sequence). V lost 2 bases to trimming and J lost 9 bases, with 11 bases between them. The CDR3 sequence is CASSQLARGEQFF. The DNA for the CDR3 is TGTGCCAGCAGCCAACTGGCCAGGGGTGAGCAGTTCTTC.

V and J are TRBV18 and TRBJ1-5; D perhaps matches TRBD1 (6 bases). From germline, CDR1 is KGHSH and CDR2 LQKENI. The CDR3 sequence is 14 residues long. Trimming cost V 1 base and J 6 bases, with 10 bases left between them. The CDR3 sequence is CASSPQGEGQPQHF. The CDR3 bases are TGTGCCAGCTCACCACAGGGGGAGGGTCAGCCCCAGCATTTT.

This clonotype was counted only a few times. The V and J genes are TRBV5-6 and TRBJ2-2, with 9 bases aligning to TRBD1. CDR1 and CDR2 (germline): SGHDT, YYEEEE. The CDR3 spans 16 residues. Trimming removed 5 bases from V and 6 bases from J; junction bases left unmatched: 11. Here the CDR3 reads CASRTLQGAIAGELFF. The CDR3 nucleotides read TGTGCCAGCAGAACCCTACAGGGGGCGATCGCCGGGGAGCTGTTTTTT.

The chain has TRBV5-5 and TRBJ1-5; the D gene is possibly TRBD1 (5 bases). Per the germline V gene, CDR1 is SGHKS and CDR2 is YYEKEE (reference sequence). There are 14 residues in the CDR3. V was clipped by 4 bases and J by 5 bases, with 13 bases between them. CDR3 DNA: TGTGCCAGCAGCGGGGGGATCTTCGATCAGCCCCAGCATTTT. It is translated as CASSGGIFDQPQHF.

Ten or more counts support this clonotype. The chain couples TRBV20-1 to TRBJ2-4; 7 bases line up with TRBD1. V shed 3 bases and J 10 bases; nucleotides not matched to a gene: 12. CDR3 length: 14 amino acids. Germline CDR1 is DFQATT and CDR2 is SNEGSKA (reference sequence). The CDR3 DNA reads as TGCAGTGCTAGTGCCACCGGGACAGCCTTTATTCAGTACTTC. Residues: CSASATGTAFIQYF.